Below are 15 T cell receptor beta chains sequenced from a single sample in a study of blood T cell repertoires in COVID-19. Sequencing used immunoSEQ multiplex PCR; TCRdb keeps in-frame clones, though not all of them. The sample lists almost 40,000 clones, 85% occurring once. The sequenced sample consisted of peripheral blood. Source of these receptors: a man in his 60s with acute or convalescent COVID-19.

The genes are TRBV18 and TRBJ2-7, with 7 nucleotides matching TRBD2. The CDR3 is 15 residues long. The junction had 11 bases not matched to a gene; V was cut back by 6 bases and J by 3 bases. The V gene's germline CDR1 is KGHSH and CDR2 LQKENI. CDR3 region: CASSRREASLYEQYF. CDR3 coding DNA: TGTGCCAGCTCGCGCCGGGAGGCGAGTCTCTACGAGCAGTACTTC.

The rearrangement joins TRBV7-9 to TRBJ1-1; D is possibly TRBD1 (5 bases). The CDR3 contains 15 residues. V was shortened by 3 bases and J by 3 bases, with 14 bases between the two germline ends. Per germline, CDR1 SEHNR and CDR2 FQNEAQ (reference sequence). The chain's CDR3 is CASSFREVGDTEAFF. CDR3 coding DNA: TGTGCCAGCAGCTTCCGGGAGGTGGGGGACACTGAAGCTTTCTTT.

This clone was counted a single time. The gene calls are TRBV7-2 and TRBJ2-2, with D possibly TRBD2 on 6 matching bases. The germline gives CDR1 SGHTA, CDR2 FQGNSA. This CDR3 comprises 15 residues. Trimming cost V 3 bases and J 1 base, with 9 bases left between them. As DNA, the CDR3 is TGTGCCAGCAGCTTTGGGGGGAGGAACACCGGGGAGCTGTTTTTT. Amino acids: CASSFGGRNTGELFF.

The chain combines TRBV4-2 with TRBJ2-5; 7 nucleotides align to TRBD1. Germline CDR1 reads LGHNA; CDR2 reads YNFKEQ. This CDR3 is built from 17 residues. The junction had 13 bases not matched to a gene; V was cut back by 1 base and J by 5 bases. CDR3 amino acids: CASSQGVTGDGGETQYF. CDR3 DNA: TGTGCCAGCAGCCAAGGTGTAACAGGGGATGGTGGGGAGACCCAGTACTTC.

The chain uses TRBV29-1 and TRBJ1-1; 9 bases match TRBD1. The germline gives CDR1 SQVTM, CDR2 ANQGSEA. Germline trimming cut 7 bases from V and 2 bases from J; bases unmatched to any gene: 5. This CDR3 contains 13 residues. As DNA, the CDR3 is TGCAGCGCCTACAGGGGGCGTAACACTGAAGCTTTCTTT. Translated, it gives CSAYRGRNTEAFF.

CDR3 region: CSVGDRGGYEQYF. CDR3 bases: TGCAGCGTCGGGGACAGGGGAGGCTACGAGCAGTACTTC. The chain employs TRBV29-1 and TRBJ2-7; TRBD1 matches 10 bases. The CDR3 loop spans 13 amino acids. V dropped 6 bases and J dropped 3; count of bases not matched to a gene: 5. CDR1 and CDR2 (germline): SQVTM, ANQGSEA.

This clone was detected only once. The DNA for the CDR3 is TGTGCCAGCAGCGGATTAACTAGCGGCAAAGGGGAGCAGTACTTC. It yields the protein CASSGLTSGKGEQYF. The gene calls are TRBV5-4 and TRBJ2-7, with 8 bases aligning to TRBD2. Germline V gene lookup returns CDR1 SGHNT and CDR2 YYREEE (reference sequence). The CDR3 covers 15 residues. J gave up 7 bases and V 4 bases, and 13 bases lay outside the gene matches.

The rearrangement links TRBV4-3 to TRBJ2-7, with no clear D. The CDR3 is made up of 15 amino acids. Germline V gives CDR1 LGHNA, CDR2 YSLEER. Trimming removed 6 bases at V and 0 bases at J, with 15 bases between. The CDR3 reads CASSLPTASSYEQYF. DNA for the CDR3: TGCGCCAGCAGTTTGCCGACTGCCTCCTCCTACGAGCAGTACTTC.

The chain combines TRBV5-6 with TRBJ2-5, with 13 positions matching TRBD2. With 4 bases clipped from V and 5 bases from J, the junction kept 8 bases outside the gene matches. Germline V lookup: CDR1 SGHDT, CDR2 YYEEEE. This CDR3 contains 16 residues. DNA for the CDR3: TGTGCCAGCAGCCCCCAGACGGGACTAGCGGGGGAGACCCAGTACTTC. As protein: CASSPQTGLAGETQYF.

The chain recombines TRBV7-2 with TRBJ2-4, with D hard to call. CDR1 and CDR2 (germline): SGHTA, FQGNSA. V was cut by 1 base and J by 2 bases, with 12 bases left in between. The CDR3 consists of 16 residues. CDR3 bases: TGTGCCAGCAGCTTAGGCTACTCCCCTACCAAAAACATTCAGTACTTC. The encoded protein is CASSLGYSPTKNIQYF.

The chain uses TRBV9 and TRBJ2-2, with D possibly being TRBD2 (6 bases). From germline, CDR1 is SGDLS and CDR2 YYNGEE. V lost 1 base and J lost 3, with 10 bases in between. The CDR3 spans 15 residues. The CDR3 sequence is CASSVYREDTGELFF. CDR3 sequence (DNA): TGTGCCAGCAGCGTATATAGGGAGGACACCGGGGAGCTGTTTTTT.

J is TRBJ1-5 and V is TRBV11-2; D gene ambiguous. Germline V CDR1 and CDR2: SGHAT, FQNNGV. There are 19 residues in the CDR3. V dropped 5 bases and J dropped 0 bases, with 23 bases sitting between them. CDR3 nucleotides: TGTGCCAGCAGCCAAGTCCGGGAAACCCAACCGGGTAGCAATCAGCCCCAGCATTTT. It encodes CASSQVRETQPGSNQPQHF.

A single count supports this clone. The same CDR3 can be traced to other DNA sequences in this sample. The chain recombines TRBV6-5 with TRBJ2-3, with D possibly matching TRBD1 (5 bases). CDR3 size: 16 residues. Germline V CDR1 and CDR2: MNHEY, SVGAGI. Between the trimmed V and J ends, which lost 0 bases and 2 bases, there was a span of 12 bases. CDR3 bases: TGTGCCAGCAGTTACTCCGGCAGGGCCTCCACAGATACGCAGTATTTT. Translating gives CASSYSGRASTDTQYF.

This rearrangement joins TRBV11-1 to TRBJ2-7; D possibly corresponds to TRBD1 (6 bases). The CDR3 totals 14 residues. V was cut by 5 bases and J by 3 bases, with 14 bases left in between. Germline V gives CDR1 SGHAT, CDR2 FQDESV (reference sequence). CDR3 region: CASSTEQGGYEQYF. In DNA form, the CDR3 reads TGTGCCAGCAGCACTGAACAGGGTGGCTACGAGCAGTACTTC.

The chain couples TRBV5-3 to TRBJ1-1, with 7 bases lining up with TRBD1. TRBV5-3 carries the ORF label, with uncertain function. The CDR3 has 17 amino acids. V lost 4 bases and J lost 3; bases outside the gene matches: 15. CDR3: CARSPTDSLTGHTEAFF. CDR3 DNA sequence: TGTGCCAGAAGCCCGACGGATTCCTTGACAGGGCACACTGAAGCTTTCTTT.